This T cell receptor (beta chain) was identified during a study of shared clonotypes between healthy human individuals (dated by TCRdb to between 2020 and 2021). Study-level background: The cohort included a few men and a couple of women between 18 and 49 years of age. Per donor, three plates each were used for CD4 naive and CD4 memory, two for CD8 naive, and one for CD8 memory. Blood TCR repertoires of roughly five healthy adults were deeply sequenced to estimate repertoire size and the extent of clonotype sharing between individuals. Different laboratories and diverse techniques were used to prepare libraries and sequence TCR repertoires, to increase sequencing depth and limit assay-specific biases. Between about 0.94 and 8.9 billion PBMCs per donor were obtained by leukapheresis.

Comment on this clone: This receptor's antigen is unknown. Within one base of it there is no much larger clone, and no base qualities were kept.

CD8 naive samples were obtained by positive selection for CCR7 among CD45RO-negative cells, yielding a CD45RA+CCR7+ population from which TemRA cells were excluded. Donors were healthy HIV-negative adults with no recently reported acute infections or vaccinations. Every donor was a Caucasian adult residing in Nashville, Tennessee, USA. Blood was obtained by leukapheresis, after which PBMCs were separated by Ficoll-Histopaque density gradient centrifugation and cryopreserved in liquid nitrogen vapor phase. Analytical flow cytometry was used to check the purity and quantity of each magnetically sorted T cell population. Each sorted fraction had its genomic DNA isolated and then quantified by UV absorbance on a Nanodrop 2000c. CDR3 length: 12 amino acids, cysteine to phenylalanine. Only the CDR3 DNA stays, 36 bases, in frame from base 1. V loses 0 bases, J loses 5 bases, and the germline ends lie 5 bases apart. CDR1 MGHRA and CDR2 YSYEKL were looked up in the germline V gene.

Study-wide conclusions, independent of this receptor: Clonotypes shared by all four sorted-subset donors showed higher generation probabilities than non-shared clonotypes. Because the study included a small number of donors, the genetic and exposure-history diversity represented was limited. Incomplete sequencing was indicated by rarefaction of sorted-subset datasets, despite the large sequencing depth. Naive subsets generally had larger estimated clonotype richness than memory subsets did. Pairwise subsampling indicated that sequencing depth was expected to affect the degree of clonotype sharing among donors. Sampling was restricted to blood, and TCR repertoires in tissues likely differ from the TCR repertoires found in blood. Sharing across several donors was observed for 4.5% to 6.5% of naive CD4, less than 4% of naive CD8, 2% to 2.5% of memory CD4, and about 0.4% of memory CD8 clonotypes.

Using the deep immunoSEQ assay, multiplex PCR amplified TCR CDR3 regions from genomic DNA. Extracted genomic DNA from each cell subset was distributed evenly across all wells of several immunoSEQ 96-well plates, and each plate was treated as a replicate. For sorted subsets, each replicate PCR was loaded with roughly 0.2 ug genomic DNA, equivalent to 30,000 or so T cell genomes. The purified libraries were quantified using a Qubit 3.0 fluorometer, sized with a Bioanalyzer 2100, and then quantified again using the KAPA Library Quantification kit. A separate single-read 150-cycle Illumina NextSeq 550 flow cell was used to sequence each immunoSEQ 96-well plate. The authors processed their data as follows. The immunoSEQ output contained only junctional sequences without quality scores, so filtering could not match that applied to full-length reads. Sequences were annotated with PyIR, a Python wrapper for IgBLAST v1.9, and V/J genes and CDR3 were assigned using IMGT germline references. Reads with weak V/J assignments (E-value above 1e-6), missing CDR3, stop codons, out-of-frame junctions, or ambiguous translated residues were removed. V3J clonotypes were defined by identical inferred V gene, J gene, and CDR3 amino acid sequence. The percentage overlap between two repertoires was calculated by dividing the number of shared unique clonotypes by the size of the smaller repertoire. Three approaches were used to assess repertoire richness: RTK rarefaction, the Chao1 estimator, and Recon v2.1 estimates of unobserved clonotypes. Generation probabilities were computed with OLGA for all TCRbeta clonotypes obtained by the gDNA method from a handful of donors. The table was pulled from immuneACCESS by TCRdb, which kept in-frame rearrangements only. Such tables lose some clones; where checked, under half of the loss comes from unresolved V genes, and the rest has no known cause. The V and J calls and clone size are taken from that table; D and trimming were inferred from the DNA. The sample table holds approximately 740,000 clones, of which about 92% were seen once. The ten most abundant clones make up approximately 25% of the sample.

The origin of this receptor is a man younger than 45 in good health. The sequence links TRBV4-1 to TRBJ2-7; the D gene lacks a confident call. Sequencing was performed on naive CD8+ T cells sorted from blood. In light of the paper, this sample's cell subset or site label describes: CD45RA+CCR7+. The DNA reads as follows: TGCGCCAGCAGCCAAGATATGGACGAGCAGTACTTC. This encodes CASSQDMDEQYF.